These T cell receptor beta chains were read from a single sample in a study of blood T cell repertoires in COVID-19. The assay was immunoSEQ multiplex PCR, and TCRdb's table has in-frame clones only and misses some. The sample records around 170,000 clones, about 90% being singletons. Specimen: PBMCs or T cells enriched from blood (not recorded which). These receptors originate from a woman in her forties or fifties who had recovered from COVID-19. Each CDR3 is given with its conserved first and last residue. The D gene is left open where the match is weak. Not every row has a clone size; where given, it reads once, few, many or a size class.

CDR3: CASLARKNTEAFF
DNA: TGTGCCAGCCTGGCCAGGAAAAACACTGAAGCTTTCTTT
size: NA
J: TRBJ1-1
D: NA
V: TRBV28
length: 13

CDR3: CASRPLAGGSTDTQYF
DNA: TGTGCCAGCAGGCCATTAGCGGGAGGGAGTACAGATACGCAGTATTTT
size: NA
J: TRBJ2-3
D: TRBD2
V: TRBV7-2
length: 16

CDR3: CASRPRPLDRGHYGYTF
DNA: TGTGCCAGCAGACCCCGACCCCTCGACAGGGGGCACTATGGCTACACCTTC
size: NA
J: TRBJ1-2
D: TRBD1
V: TRBV2
length: 17

CDR3: CASSDHYRSNSPLHF
DNA: TGTGCCAGCAGTGACCACTACAGGAGTAATTCACCCCTCCACTTT
size: NA
J: TRBJ1-6
D: NA
V: TRBV25-1
length: 15

CDR3: CASSHGENTEAFF
DNA: TGTGCCAGCAGCCACGGAGAGAACACTGAAGCTTTCTTT
size: NA
J: TRBJ1-1
D: NA
V: TRBV3-1/TRBV3-2
length: 13

CDR3: CASSTIGGLSYEQYF
DNA: TGTGCCAGCAGTACCATCGGGGGACTTTCCTACGAGCAGTACTTC
size: NA
J: TRBJ2-7
D: NA
V: TRBV6-2/TRBV6-3
length: 15

CDR3: CASSQMGRGRKTQYF
DNA: TGTGCCAGCAGCCAGATGGGGAGGGGGAGGAAGACCCAGTACTTC
size: NA
J: TRBJ2-5
D: NA
V: TRBV3-1/TRBV3-2
length: 15

CDR3: CASSEDAMGANVLTF
DNA: TGTGCCAGCAGCGAAGATGCGATGGGGGCCAACGTCCTGACTTTC
size: few
J: TRBJ2-6
D: NA
V: TRBV7-9
length: 15

CDR3: CAWGTGNTEAFF
DNA: TGTGCCTGGGGGACAGGGAACACTGAAGCTTTCTTT
size: NA
J: TRBJ1-1
D: TRBD1
V: TRBV30
length: 12

CDR3: CSVESEVPYEQYF
DNA: TGCAGCGTTGAGTCGGAGGTGCCCTACGAGCAGTACTTC
size: few
J: TRBJ2-7
D: NA
V: TRBV29-1
length: 13

CDR3: CASGLPFTGVGNYGYTF
DNA: TGTGCTAGTGGTTTGCCCTTTACAGGGGTTGGCAACTATGGCTACACCTTC
size: NA
J: TRBJ1-2
D: TRBD1
V: TRBV12-5
length: 17

CDR3: CASSPGGQGNYGYTF
DNA: TGTGCCAGCAGTCCCGGTGGACAGGGGAACTATGGCTACACCTTC
size: many
J: TRBJ1-2
D: TRBD1
V: TRBV27
length: 15

CDR3: CASSLTGTSGGETQYF
DNA: TGCGCCAGCAGCTTAACCGGGACTAGCGGGGGCGAGACCCAGTACTTC
size: NA
J: TRBJ2-5
D: TRBD2
V: TRBV5-1
length: 16

CDR3: CASRTSGSSYNEQFF
DNA: TGCGCCAGCAGGACTAGCGGGAGCTCCTACAATGAGCAGTTCTTC
size: NA
J: TRBJ2-1
D: TRBD2
V: TRBV5-1
length: 15

CDR3: CASSFDTAYEQYF
DNA: TGTGCCAGCAGTTTCGACACCGCCTACGAGCAGTACTTC
size: NA
J: TRBJ2-7
D: NA
V: TRBV12-3/TRBV12-4
length: 13

CDR3: CASSSGGQAEFYGYTF
DNA: TGTGCCAGCAGCTCCGGTGGGCAGGCCGAATTCTATGGCTACACCTTC
size: NA
J: TRBJ1-2
D: NA
V: TRBV5-4
length: 16

CDR3: CASSLHRQGITEAFF
DNA: TGCGCCAGCAGCCTCCATAGGCAGGGTATAACTGAAGCTTTCTTT
size: NA
J: TRBJ1-1
D: NA
V: TRBV4-3
length: 15

CDR3: CSASGRGTYEQYF
DNA: TGCAGTGCTAGTGGCAGGGGAACTTACGAGCAGTACTTC
size: once
J: TRBJ2-7
D: NA
V: TRBV20-1
length: 13

CDR3: CATSRVPPQGDTEAFF
DNA: TGTGCCACCAGCAGAGTCCCCCCCCAGGGCGATACTGAAGCTTTCTTT
size: NA
J: TRBJ1-1
D: NA
V: TRBV15
length: 16

CDR3: CSVVRQGNTGELFF
DNA: TGCAGCGTTGTCCGGCAGGGGAACACCGGGGAGCTGTTTTTT
size: NA
J: TRBJ2-2
D: NA
V: TRBV29-1
length: 14

CDR3: CSVRLGPYEQYF
DNA: TGCAGCGTTAGACTAGGCCCCTACGAGCAGTACTTC
size: NA
J: TRBJ2-7
D: NA
V: TRBV29-1
length: 12

CDR3: CASSANPTGSVGTQYF
DNA: TGTGCCAGCAGCGCGAACCCGACAGGGTCGGTTGGGACCCAGTACTTC
size: once
J: TRBJ2-5
D: TRBD1
V: TRBV9
length: 16

CDR3: CASSHGRLQGAHEQYF
DNA: TGTGCCAGCAGCCACGGACGGCTGCAGGGGGCGCACGAGCAGTACTTC
size: once
J: TRBJ2-7
D: TRBD1
V: TRBV11-2
length: 16

CDR3: CASTGQGGNYGYTF
DNA: TGTGCCAGTACAGGGCAGGGAGGTAACTATGGCTACACCTTC
size: NA
J: TRBJ1-2
D: NA
V: TRBV19
length: 14

CDR3: CASKAGTNYGYTF
DNA: TGTGCCAGCAAGGCAGGGACTAACTATGGCTACACCTTC
size: NA
J: TRBJ1-2
D: NA
V: TRBV12-3/TRBV12-4
length: 13